These T cell receptor beta chains were read from a single sample in a study of blood T cell repertoires in COVID-19. Using immunoSEQ multiplex PCR, the repertoire was profiled, and TCRdb retains in-frame clones only, with some absent. The repertoire holds 150,000 to 200,000 clones, with around 87% as singletons. Material: peripheral blood. These receptors all come from a woman between 65 and 79 years old with COVID-19, enrolled during active disease. The conserved cysteine and the conserved F or W are not part of the CDR3 here. The size of a clone is reported for some rows only, either as once, few or many, or as a class for expanded clones.

cdr3_aa	v_call	clone_size
ASGETGTPNNEQF	TRBV5-1	once
ASSLGTAYGYT	TRBV3-1/TRBV3-2	.
ASSLAAGEETQY	TRBV5-1	once
ASSLADVRETQY	TRBV7-2	.
ASSLGGTYNEQF	TRBV27	.
ASGLWGPYNEQF	TRBV12-5	.
ASSTRPGGSNQPQH	TRBV19	.
ASKSYNEQF	TRBV2	.
ATSGHGNTEAF	TRBV15	few
ASSSSRTQETQY	TRBV2	.
ASSEVAGVEAF	TRBV2	.
ASSRTGNREQY	TRBV7-8	.
ASSGYRSETQY	TRBV2	.
AWSVTLAGHTDTQY	TRBV30	.
SVGQSWDGYT	TRBV29-1	.
ASSLSQSHEKLF	TRBV28	.
ASSQTSGGLLY	TRBV3-1/TRBV3-2	.
SVEIGQGAGNTIY	TRBV29-1	.
ASSRGSNQPQH	TRBV4-1	.
ASRFTENTEAF	TRBV19	.